The rows below give T cell receptor beta chains drawn from one sample of a study of CD8+CD57+ T cells in acquired aplastic anemia. Via MiXCR, TCRdb re-called the reads, giving one row per CDR3 protein. The table lists 150,000 to 200,000 distinct CDR3 sequences, about 60% of them singletons. Sequences were obtained from sorted CD4+, CD8+, or CD8+CD57+ T cells (not recorded which) from PBMCs. These receptors were collected from a human donor in good health. Both conserved end residues are part of each CDR3. Each record gives: J gene, clone size, D gene, V gene, CDR3 DNA, CDR3 protein. D genes are given only for firm matches. Expanded clones are given a class, and other clones once, few, many or no size at all.

>TRBJ2-7|NA|NA|TRBV24-1
TGTGCCACCAGTGACCACTACGGAGAGCAGTACTTC
CATSDHYGEQYF
>TRBJ1-6|NA|TRBD1|TRBV9
TGTGCCAGCAAGGGACAGGAGAATTCACCCCTCCACTTT
CASKGQENSPLHF
>TRBJ2-5|NA|NA|TRBV7-9
TGTGCCAGCAGCAAACTGAGCCGGCGGGAAGAGACCCAGTACTTC
CASSKLSRREETQYF
>TRBJ2-5|NA|NA|TRBV5-6
TGTGCCAGCAGCGAAGGGACAACCGGGGGGACCCAGTACTTC
CASSEGTTGGTQYF
>TRBJ2-6|NA|TRBD1|TRBV2
TGTGCCAGCAGTGGGGACAGGGGGTACTCTGGGGCCAACGTCCTGACTTTC
CASSGDRGYSGANVLTF
>TRBJ1-2|NA|TRBD1|TRBV19
TGTGCCAGTAGTACGGACAGGGGGCGCGACTATGGCTACACCTTC
CASSTDRGRDYGYTF
>TRBJ2-1|NA|TRBD2|TRBV7-2
TGTGCCAGCAGCTCTAGCGGGGGCCGGTACAATGAGCAGTTCTTC
CASSSSGGRYNEQFF
>TRBJ1-6|few|TRBD1|TRBV7-8
TGTGCCAGCAGCTACACGACAGGGGAAAATTCACCCCTCCACTTT
CASSYTTGENSPLHF
>TRBJ1-2|NA|NA|TRBV19
TGTGCCAGTAGTCTAATATTAGGGGCCCTGAATATGAATGGCTACACCTTC
CASSLILGALNMNGYTF
>TRBJ2-7|NA|NA|TRBV20-1
TGCAGTGCTACGAGACAGGTCGCGTCCTACGAGCAGTACTTC
CSATRQVASYEQYF
>TRBJ2-1|NA|NA|TRBV7-3
TGTGCCAGCAGCTTAGCACGGGGGCTTGAGCAGTTCTTC
CASSLARGLEQFF
>TRBJ2-1|once|NA|TRBV7-6
NA
CASSFGTGNPFF
>TRBJ1-6|NA|TRBD1|TRBV5-5
TGTGCCAGCAGCTTGGAAGTGGGGACAGGGGTTTCACCCCTCCACTTT
CASSLEVGTGVSPLHF
>TRBJ1-2|NA|NA|TRBV20-1
TGCAGTGCTGAGGACGACGTAAGGGGCTACACCTTC
CSAEDDVRGYTF
>TRBJ2-7|NA|TRBD1|TRBV2
TGTGCCAGCACTGAGGACAGGCCCATCTACGAGCAGTACTTC
CASTEDRPIYEQYF
>TRBJ2-7|few|TRBD1|TRBV3-1
TGTGCCAGCAGCCCTTGGACAGGGGGTTCCTCCTACGAGCAGTACTTC
CASSPWTGGSSYEQYF
>TRBJ2-5|many|NA|TRBV7-8
TGTGCCAGCAAGGACTCTTCGCTGGTGATGGTCCAAGAGACCCAGTACTTC
CASKDSSLVMVQETQYF
>TRBJ2-2|many|TRBD2|TRBV6-1
TGTGCCAGCAGGGGACTAGCGGGAGGGCCGGGAACCTTTGGTTTGTTTTTT
CASRGLAGGPGTFGLFF
>TRBJ2-5|few|TRBD1|TRBV20-1
TGCAGTGCAAAGGGACAGGGTGAGGAGACCCAGTACTTC
CSAKGQGEETQYF
>TRBJ2-1|NA|NA|TRBV12-3/TRBV12-4
TGTGCCAGCAGTTCCGGACCCCACACCGATGAGCAGTTCTTC
CASSSGPHTDEQFF
>TRBJ2-1|once|NA|TRBV4-1
TGCGCCAGCAGCCTACTAAATGAGCAGTTCTTC
CASSLLNEQFF
>TRBJ2-1|few|NA|TRBV4-3
TGCGCCAGCAGCCATGATGCCGGGACCCCTTTCCCCTACAATGAGCAGTTCTTC
CASSHDAGTPFPYNEQFF
>TRBJ1-2|NA|NA|TRBV20-1
TGCAGTGCCGGAATAACGTCTGCCTTCGCTGGCTACACCTTC
CSAGITSAFAGYTF
>TRBJ2-1|NA|NA|TRBV4-3
TGCGCCAAACCCTATGGAAGCTCCTACAATGAGCAGTTCTTC
CAKPYGSSYNEQFF
>TRBJ2-1|NA|TRBD2|TRBV15
TGTGCCACCAGCAGAGATCACGGGAGGGCCTACAATGAGCAGTTCTTC
CATSRDHGRAYNEQFF
>TRBJ1-5|NA|NA|TRBV24-1
TGTGCCACCAGTCACAACAGGGTTGATCAGCCCCAGCATTTT
CATSHNRVDQPQHF
>TRBJ2-1|NA|NA|TRBV24-1
TGTGCCACCAGTGCACAAAGGGGGGTCAACAATGAGCAGTTCTTC
CATSAQRGVNNEQFF
>TRBJ2-7|NA|TRBD1|TRBV20-1
TGCAGTGCTACGAAACAGGGGTACGAGCAGTACTTC
CSATKQGYEQYF
>TRBJ2-5|NA|NA|TRBV20-1
TGCAGTGCTCCCCAAGGGGGGGACCAGTACTTC
CSAPQGGDQYF
>TRBJ2-7|NA|TRBD1|TRBV7-9
TGTGCCAGCAGCTCAACCGGGACAGGGCACGAGCAGTACTTC
CASSSTGTGHEQYF
>TRBJ2-1|NA|TRBD2|TRBV7-9
TGTGCCAGCAGCCCTACTAGCGGGCGAGTAAAGAATGGGCAGTTCTTC
CASSPTSGRVKNGQFF
>TRBJ2-7|NA|TRBD2|TRBV27
TGTGCCAGCAGGACGGGACTAGCGGGAGCCTACGAGCAGTACTTC
CASRTGLAGAYEQYF
>TRBJ2-1|NA|NA|TRBV15
TGTGCCACCAGCACGCGTCTCTCCGAGCAGTTCTTC
CATSTRLSEQFF
>TRBJ2-5|NA|NA|TRBV24-1
TGTGCCACCCAAGGGGAAGGGTCTGAGGAGACCCAGTACTTC
CATQGEGSEETQYF
>TRBJ2-1|few|TRBD2|TRBV2
TGTGCCAGCATACGACGGAGCGGGGGTGGCTCGATAAACAATGAGCAGTTCTTC
CASIRRSGGGSINNEQFF
>TRBJ2-5|NA|NA|TRBV20-1
TGCAGTGCTAGAGAGGCACTAGCCCAAGAGACCCAGTACTTC
CSAREALAQETQYF
>TRBJ1-2|NA|NA|TRBV29-1
TGCAGCGTCGCCACGGACCCTTCTAACTATGGCTACACCTTC
CSVATDPSNYGYTF
>TRBJ1-2|few|NA|TRBV7-2
TGTGCCAGCAGCCCAGGTGGCTATGGCTACACCTTC
CASSPGGYGYTF
>TRBJ2-7|NA|NA|TRBV11-2
TGTGCCAGCAGCATACATTACGAGCAGTACTTC
CASSIHYEQYF
>TRBJ1-1|many|NA|TRBV2
TGTGCCAGGGGTTATGAAGCTTTCTTT
CARGYEAFF
>TRBJ1-1|many|TRBD1|TRBV10-3
TGTGCCACTAATCGGGGGACAGGGGGCTCGAACACTGAAGCTTTCTTT
CATNRGTGGSNTEAFF
>TRBJ2-4|NA|TRBD1|TRBV10-3
TGTGCCATCAGTGAGTCGTCGGACAGGGGGCCTAAAAACATTCAGTACTTC
CAISESSDRGPKNIQYF
>TRBJ2-7|few|NA|TRBV20-1
TGCAGTGCTAGCCACTCAGGTAGGACCAACGAGCAGTACTTC
CSASHSGRTNEQYF
>TRBJ2-5|many|NA|TRBV7-9
TGTGCCAGCAGCCTAAGGCGGGGCCTTCAAGAGACCCAGTACTTC
CASSLRRGLQETQYF
>TRBJ1-1|once|TRBD1|TRBV19
TGTGCCAGTAGCCCAGGGGGATGGAACACTGAAGCTTTCTTT
CASSPGGWNTEAFF